Listed here are 7 T cell receptor beta chains from one sample, sequenced in a study of T cells in severe cutaneous drug reactions. Carbamazepine had induced Stevens-Johnson syndrome or toxic epidermal necrolysis in the sequenced donors. Libraries were made by iRepertoire multiplex PCR with TCR subtype-specific primers for bulk and single-cell sequencing. For each CDR3 protein, TCRdb gives one entry from its re-call of the multiplex PCR reads, without DNA. The sample table includes approximately 9,500 distinct CDR3 sequences. The sequencing sample was made of cells from a skin blister. The receptors come from a human donor with Stevens-Johnson syndrome, a severe cutaneous drug reaction.

This clonotype is labeled medium-sized based on frequency. The rearrangement uses TRBV5-1 and TRBJ2-3; the D gene TCRdb calls, TRBD1, cannot be checked with no DNA. The CDR3 runs to 14 residues. Per germline, CDR1 SGHRS and CDR2 YFSETQ. This CDR3 reads CASSLEQGRDTQYF.

The chain uses TRBV20-1 and TRBJ1-1. The germline V gene encodes CDR1 DFQATT and CDR2 SNEGSKA (reference sequence). This CDR3 has 12 residues. The CDR3 loop is CSAYAGNTEAFF.

The V and J genes are TRBV20-1 and TRBJ2-1; TCRdb selects TRBD1, and the lack of DNA leaves this call unchecked. Per the germline V gene, CDR1 is DFQATT and CDR2 is SNEGSKA (reference sequence). The CDR3 runs to 16 residues. The CDR3 loop reads CSARGVRSSSYNEQFF.

Judged by frequency, this clonotype is medium-sized. The rearrangement links TRBV27 to TRBJ1-2; no DNA is available, so the TRBD1 call from TCRdb remains unchecked. CDR3 length: 13 amino acids. Germline CDR1 reads MNHEY; CDR2 reads SMNVEV (reference sequence). The CDR3 region is CASSLGEGVGYTF.

The chain couples TRBV20-1 to TRBJ2-5; no DNA is available, so the TRBD2 call from TCRdb remains unchecked. Germline V CDR1 and CDR2: DFQATT, SNEGSKA (reference sequence). This CDR3 has 14 amino acids. The CDR3 sequence is CSALTSGGEETQYF.

The chain couples TRBV29-1 to TRBJ2-7; with no DNA, the TCRdb D assignment of TRBD2 cannot be verified. This CDR3 contains 14 residues. The germline CDR1 and CDR2 sequences are SQVTM and ANQGSEA. CDR3 loop: CSGTTSGRGNEQYF.

The chain uses TRBV29-1 and TRBJ2-4; TCRdb's D call of TRBD1 is untestable without DNA. This CDR3 has 13 residues. Per germline, CDR1 SQVTM and CDR2 ANQGSEA. The CDR3 sequence: CSVVGGGKNIQYF.